These 12 T cell receptor beta chains came from one sample sequenced in a study of human T cells and chemical hapten exposure. The time point was: pre-sensitization, week 0. Treatment defined: therapeutic diphenylcyclopropenone sensitization with weekly scalp DPC. TCRdb itself ran the RACE reads through MiXCR, one entry per CDR3 protein. Among a few hundred thousand distinct CDR3 sequences listed, approximately 5.8% were seen once. Sequences were derived from whole blood, sampled in connection with sensitization to the hapten diphenylcyclopropenone (DPC). The receptors stem from a woman aged 18-30 years with alopecia areata. Some clones in this sample may be carry-over from other donors' samples.

This clonotype appeared a few times. This rearrangement joins TRBV29-1 to TRBJ1-1, with 10 positions matching TRBD1. This CDR3 comprises 16 residues. The V gene end was trimmed by 0 bases and the J gene end by 1 base; junction bases not matched to a gene: 5. Germline CDR1 SQVTM, CDR2 ANQGSEA. CDR3 nucleotides: TGCAGCGTTGAAGAGACAGGGGGCTGGGGGAACACTGAAGCTTTCTTT. This codes for CSVEETGGWGNTEAFF.

This clonotype was seen a handful of times. The rearrangement uses TRBV21-1 and TRBJ1-3; the DNA was not used to check the table's D call, TRBD1. TRBV21-1 is termed a pseudogene. The CDR3 sequence is 16 residues long. The CDR3 sequence is CASGNTREPSGNTIYF. The CDR3 DNA follows: TGTGCCAGCGGAAATACCAGGGAACCCTCTGGAAACACCATATATTTT.

This clonotype was picked up a small number of times. The genes are TRBV5-4 and TRBJ1-3; D might be TRBD1 (5 bases). The V end was cut by 4 bases, the J end by 11 bases, with 16 bases between. There are 13 residues in the CDR3. Per the germline V gene, CDR1 is SGHNT and CDR2 is YYREEE (reference sequence). The DNA for the CDR3 is TGTGCCAGCAGCCTGGGACCATCAGGGTCCATATATTTT. It codes for CASSLGPSGSIYF.

This clonotype was seen at least ten times. The chain employs TRBV12-3 or TRBV12-4 and TRBJ2-1, with a tentative D call TRBD1 (5 bases). Deletions cut 1 base from V and 8 bases from J, with 15 bases between. This CDR3 comprises 15 residues. CDR3 loop: CASSLVLGVRHEQFF. CDR3 DNA: TGTGCCAGCAGTTTAGTTCTAGGGGTTCGGCATGAGCAGTTCTTC.

This rearrangement joins TRBV13 to TRBJ1-1; no firm D call. This CDR3 has 11 residues. Germline CDR1 PRHDT, CDR2 FYEKMQ (reference sequence). V lost 2 bases to trimming and J lost 6 bases, with 4 bases between them. The CDR3 DNA follows: TGTGCCAGCAGCTTATGGCCTGAAGCTTTCTTT. Its protein is CASSLWPEAFF.

The chain employs TRBV18 and TRBJ1-6, with TRBD1 matching over 9 bases. The J segment lost 10 bases and the V segment lost 3 bases, leaving 10 bases of the junction unmatched. Germline CDR1 is KGHSH and CDR2 is LQKENI. The CDR3 is 16 residues long. CDR3 nucleotide sequence: TGTGCCAGCTCACCTACCCGACAGGGGGAGGGCTCACCCCTCCACTTT. Translated, it gives CASSPTRQGEGSPLHF.

This clonotype was counted at least ten times. This chain joins TRBV3-1 and TRBJ1-1; 8 bases align to TRBD1. The CDR3 is made up of 14 amino acids. Germline trimming cut 0 bases from V and 4 bases from J; bases unmatched to any gene: 1. Germline CDR1 is LGHDT and CDR2 is YNNKEL (reference sequence). CDR3 amino acids: CASSQDTGGTEAFF. The CDR3 nucleotides are TGTGCCAGCAGCCAAGACACAGGGGGCACTGAAGCTTTCTTT.

This clonotype showed up just a few times. The chain combines TRBV29-1 with TRBJ2-7; 9 nucleotides agree with TRBD1. Unmatched junction bases numbered 4, after V lost 6 bases and J lost 1 base. This CDR3 region has 13 residues. CDR1 and CDR2 from the germline V gene are SQVTM and ANQGSEA. DNA of the CDR3: TGCAGCGTGTGGGGACAGGGATCCTACGAGCAGTACTTC. Its translation: CSVWGQGSYEQYF.

This clonotype was observed at least ten times. J is TRBJ1-2 and V is TRBV12-3 or TRBV12-4; D is uncertain. The V end was cut by 3 bases, the J end by 5 bases, with 10 bases between. CDR3 size: 13 residues. CDR3 DNA: TGTGCCAGCAGTTTTCGCGTGAGTTATGGCTACACCTTC. Its translation is CASSFRVSYGYTF.

The chain links TRBV6-5 to TRBJ2-3; D call uncertain. The CDR3 is 11 residues long. Looked up from germline, CDR1 is MNHEY and CDR2 is SVGAGI. Trimming cost V 10 bases and J 2 bases, with 7 bases left between them. The chain's CDR3 is CATRNTDTQYF. The CDR3 DNA sequence: TGTGCCACGAGAAACACAGATACGCAGTATTTT.

This clonotype was observed many times. The chain carries TRBV29-1 and TRBJ1-2; D not resolved. Germline-derived CDR1 and CDR2 are SQVTM and ANQGSEA. The CDR3 has 11 residues. Trimming pared 5 bases from V and 2 bases from J, leaving 6 bases between. Here the CDR3 reads CSVSGNYGYTF. The DNA for the CDR3 is TGCAGCGTTTCCGGAAACTATGGCTACACCTTC.

This clonotype has at least ten counts. The V gene is TRBV12-3 or TRBV12-4, the J gene TRBJ1-5; 7 bases agree with TRBD1. Trimming removed 5 bases from V and 5 bases from J; junction bases left unmatched: 9. The CDR3 has 15 amino acids. The CDR3 region is CASSKQGTIDQPQHF. The CDR3 coding sequence is TGTGCCAGCAGTAAACAGGGGACGATCGATCAGCCCCAGCATTTT.